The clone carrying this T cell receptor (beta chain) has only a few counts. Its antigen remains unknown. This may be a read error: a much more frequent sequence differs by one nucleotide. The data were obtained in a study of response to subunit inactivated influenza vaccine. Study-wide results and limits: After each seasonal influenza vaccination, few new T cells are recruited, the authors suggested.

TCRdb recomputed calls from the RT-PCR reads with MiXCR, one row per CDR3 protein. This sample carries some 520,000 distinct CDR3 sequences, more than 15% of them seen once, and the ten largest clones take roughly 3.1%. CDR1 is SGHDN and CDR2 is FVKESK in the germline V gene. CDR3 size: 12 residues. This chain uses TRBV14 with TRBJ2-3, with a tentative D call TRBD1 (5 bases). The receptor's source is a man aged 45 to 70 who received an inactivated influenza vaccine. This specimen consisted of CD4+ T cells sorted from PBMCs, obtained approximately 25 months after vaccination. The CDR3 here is CASSQVTDTRYF. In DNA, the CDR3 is TGTGCCAGCAGCCAAGTGACAGATACGCGGTATTTT.